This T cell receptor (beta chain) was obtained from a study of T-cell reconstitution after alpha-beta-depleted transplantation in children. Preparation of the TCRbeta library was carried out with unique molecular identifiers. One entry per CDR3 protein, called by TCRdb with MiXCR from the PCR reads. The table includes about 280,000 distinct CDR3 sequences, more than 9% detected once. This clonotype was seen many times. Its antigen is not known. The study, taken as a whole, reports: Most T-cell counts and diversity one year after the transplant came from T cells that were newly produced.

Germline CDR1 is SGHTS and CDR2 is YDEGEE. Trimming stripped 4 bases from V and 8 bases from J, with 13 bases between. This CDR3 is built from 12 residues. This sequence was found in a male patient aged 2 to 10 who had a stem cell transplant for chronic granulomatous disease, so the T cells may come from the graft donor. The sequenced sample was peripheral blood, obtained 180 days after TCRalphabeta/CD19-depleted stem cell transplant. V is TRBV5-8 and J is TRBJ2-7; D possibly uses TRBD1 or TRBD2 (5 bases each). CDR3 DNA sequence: TGTGCCAGCAGCGTGAAGCAGGGACAGCAGTACTTC. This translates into CASSVKQGQQYF.